This T cell receptor (beta chain) originates from a study of T cell repertoires in cytomegalovirus infection. Study-level information: From public TCR beta signatures came an indication of both CMV infection and matching HLA type.

CDR1 SGHTA and CDR2 FQGNSA come from the germline V gene. This CDR3 comprises 18 residues. With 3 bases removed from V and 2 bases from J, the gap between germline ends came to 17 bases. Points on this clonotype: The antigen is undetermined.

The study's findings and limits: Summed frequency of public TCR beta families distinguished CMV carriers with the relevant HLA. HLA-C-restricted CMV clonotypes gave the most frequent clonotype in two of eight donors.

TCRdb itself ran the reads through MiXCR, one entry per CDR3 protein. This table has 310,000 or so distinct CDR3 sequences, 15% to 20% appearing once. The V gene is TRBV7-2, the J gene TRBJ2-6; possibly TRBD2 for D (9 bases). The sample consisted of PBMCs. The source of this sequence is a human donor in good health (CMV status not recorded). Some clones in this sample may be carry-over from other donors' samples. In nucleotides, the CDR3 is TGTGCCAGCAGCTTGCAGGGGGCGGGGGGGGCTGGGGCCAACGTCCTGACTTTC. Protein product: CASSLQGAGGAGANVLTF.